The 24 T cell receptor beta chains in this list originate from one sample, sequenced in a study of shared T cell receptors in the human thymus. Using immunoSEQ multiplex PCR, the repertoire was profiled, and TCRdb retains in-frame clones only, with some absent. This table has hundreds of thousands of clones, about 89% appearing once. This same sample was also part of a study on human thymus T cells.

Sequencing was done on a sample of thymocytes. Receptors were obtained from a boy under two years old with a congenital heart defect.

The chain is built from TRBV5-5 and TRBJ1-1; 7 bases line up with TRBD1. After removal of 4 bases from V and 6 bases from J, the junction contained 15 bases not matched to a gene. Germline V gene data show CDR1 as SGHKS and CDR2 as YYEKEE (reference sequence). The CDR3 runs 16 residues. CDR3 nucleotides: TGTGCCAGCAGCCCCCGGGAGACAGGGAAGTACCCTGAAGCTTTCTTT. Translated: CASSPRETGKYPEAFF.

The rearrangement joins TRBV7-2 to TRBJ1-2, with 8 bases aligning to TRBD1. This CDR3 region has 15 residues. V shed 7 bases and J 8 bases; nucleotides not matched to a gene: 15. The germline V gene has CDR1 SGHTA and CDR2 FQGNSA. Here the CDR3 reads CASKNVGNRGSGYTF. In nucleotides, the CDR3 is TGTGCCAGCAAAAATGTGGGGAACAGGGGGTCCGGCTACACCTTC.

This rearrangement joins TRBV6-5 to TRBJ1-6; TRBD1 matches 7 bases. The trim removed 7 bases at V and 8 bases at J, leaving 8 bases unmatched. Germline lookup yields CDR1 MNHEY and CDR2 SVGAGI. This CDR3 is 14 amino acids long. Written as DNA, the CDR3 is TGTGCCAGCAACCCGACAGGGAAGGATTCACCCCTCCACTTT. Amino acid sequence: CASNPTGKDSPLHF.

The chain has TRBV9 and TRBJ2-3; the match to TRBD2 covers 11 bases. V lost 0 bases to trimming and J lost 2 bases; unmatched junction nucleotides: 8. CDR3 length equals 18 residues. Germline V gene sequence: CDR1 SGDLS, CDR2 YYNGEE. DNA of the CDR3: TGTGCCAGCAGCGTAGAGGTAGCGGGAGGGCCTACCACAGATACGCAGTATTTT. It specifies CASSVEVAGGPTTDTQYF.

Written as DNA, the CDR3 is TGTGCCTGGAGGCTAGAGGGAGGGAATTCACCCCTCCACTTT. As protein: CAWRLEGGNSPLHF. V is TRBV30 and J is TRBJ1-6; D gene uncertain. The CDR3 runs to 14 residues. Germline lookup yields CDR1 GTSNPN and CDR2 SVGIG (reference sequence). Trimming pared 3 bases from V and 7 bases from J, leaving 13 bases between.

The chain combines TRBV6-6 with TRBJ1-2; 9 bases match TRBD1. The CDR3 length is 16 residues. The junction had 10 bases not matched to a gene; V was cut back by 6 bases and J by 2 bases. Germline lookup yields CDR1 MNHNY and CDR2 SVGAGI (reference sequence). CDR3 amino acids: CASSRDRANGNYGYTF. The DNA of the CDR3 is TGTGCCAGCAGCAGGGACAGGGCGAATGGCAACTATGGCTACACCTTC.

V and J are TRBV13 and TRBJ2-2, with D perhaps matching TRBD1 (7 bases). From germline, CDR1 is PRHDT and CDR2 FYEKMQ (reference sequence). The CDR3 length is 17 residues. The ends were cut back, 4 bases at V and 5 bases at J, with 20 bases in the middle. The CDR3 region has the DNA TGTGCCAGCAGCTGCTTGTCAGGGGGGCGCGGTACCGGGGAGCTGTTTTTT. Translated: CASSCLSGGRGTGELFF.

The rearrangement uses TRBV5-1 and TRBJ1-2; D ambiguous. V lost 1 base and J lost 2, with 12 bases in between. The V gene's germline CDR1 is SGHRS and CDR2 YFSETQ. The CDR3 totals 15 residues. CDR3 protein: CASSLYSVRNYGYTF. DNA for the CDR3: TGCGCCAGCAGCTTGTATTCTGTCAGGAACTATGGCTACACCTTC.

The CDR3 protein is CASSSYLETLPYEQYF. CDR3 DNA sequence: TGTGCCAGCAGTTCATACCTAGAGACTTTGCCCTACGAGCAGTACTTC. The chain recombines TRBV27 with TRBJ2-7; D ambiguous. The length of the CDR3 is 16 residues. CDR1 and CDR2 (germline): MNHEY, SMNVEV (reference sequence). V lost 4 bases and J 2 bases, leaving 18 bases between the germline ends.

On this clone itself: At the DNA level, this CDR3 is encoded by other sequences in the same sample as well. The J gene is TRBJ1-5, the V gene TRBV18; 10 nucleotides align to TRBD1. The germline CDR1 and CDR2 sequences are KGHSH and LQKENI. This CDR3 spans 15 amino acids. Trimming cost V 3 bases and J 7 bases; bases outside gene matches: 6. The DNA of the CDR3 is TGTGCCAGCTCACCGACCGGGACAGGGGTGCAGCCCCAGCATTTT. As protein: CASSPTGTGVQPQHF.

This chain uses TRBV28 with TRBJ2-5; TRBD1 aligns across 9 bases. V lost 5 bases to trimming and J lost 5 bases; unmatched junction nucleotides: 6. CDR1 and CDR2 from the germline V gene are MDHEN and SYDVKM. The CDR3 is 14 amino acids. The DNA for the CDR3 is TGTGCCAGCAGTCGACAGGGGGTTAGGGAGACCCAGTACTTC. Translation gives CASSRQGVRETQYF.

The chain carries TRBV10-3 and TRBJ2-7; TRBD2 matches at 16 bases. The CDR3 length is 18 residues. Germline CDR1 ENHRY, CDR2 SYGVKD. With 5 bases clipped from V and 3 bases from J, the junction kept 10 bases outside the gene matches. In DNA, the CDR3 is TGTGCCATCAGTCCGGGGACTAGCGGGAGGGGATTATTCTACGAGCAGTACTTC. This sequence encodes CAISPGTSGRGLFYEQYF.

The rearrangement joins TRBV5-6 to TRBJ2-1, with a weak D call TRBD2 (5 bases). Trimming took off 4 bases at V and 0 bases at J, with 8 bases between the two ends. The CDR3 length is 14 residues. Germline V gene lookup returns CDR1 SGHDT and CDR2 YYEEEE. For the CDR3, the DNA is TGTGCCAGCAGCGACGGGAACTCCTACAATGAGCAGTTCTTC. The encoded protein is CASSDGNSYNEQFF.

Comments on this clone: The junction and the germline gene differ at one end; a read error may be behind it. Other DNA sequences within the sample encode an identical CDR3. V and J are TRBV4-3 and TRBJ1-6, with D tentatively TRBD1 (6 bases). CDR3 length: 19 residues. The germline gives CDR1 LGHNA, CDR2 YSLEER. DNA of the CDR3: TGCGCCAGCAGCCAAGGGTTAGACAGGCCACTCGGGAACCATTCCCCCCTCCACTTT. This codes for CASSQGLDRPLGNHSPLHF.

This rearrangement joins TRBV28 to TRBJ2-3; perhaps TRBD2 as D (6 bases). Germline CDR1 is MDHEN and CDR2 is SYDVKM. The CDR3 is 14 residues long. The germline V and J ends were trimmed by 6 bases and 2 bases, with 12 bases remaining between them. The CDR3 region has the DNA TGTGCCAGCAGCCCAAGACTAGACACAGATACGCAGTATTTT. Translating gives CASSPRLDTDTQYF.

V and J are TRBV29-1 and TRBJ1-1; TRBD1 is a possible D gene (6 bases). Germline assignment: CDR1 SQVTM and CDR2 ANQGSEA. V was pared by 4 bases and J by 3 bases, with 15 bases between. This CDR3 region has 14 residues. CDR3 sequence: CSVGQVGEYTEAFF. The CDR3 nucleotides are TGCAGCGTTGGACAGGTGGGGGAGTACACTGAAGCTTTCTTT.

The chain couples TRBV2 to TRBJ1-1; the D is unclear. The CDR3 runs to 13 residues. The germline V and J ends were trimmed by 2 bases and 3 bases, with 7 bases remaining between them. Germline values: CDR1 SNHLY, CDR2 FYNNEI. DNA for the CDR3: TGTGCCAGCAGTGAACACACAGACACTGAAGCTTTCTTT. Its protein product is CASSEHTDTEAFF.

The V call is TRBV30, the J call TRBJ1-1; 7 bases align to TRBD1. CDR3 length: 16 amino acids. Germline CDR1 reads GTSNPN; CDR2 reads SVGIG (reference sequence). The trim removed 0 bases at V and 0 bases at J, leaving 7 bases unmatched. In DNA form, the CDR3 reads TGTGCCTGGAGTGTACTGGGGGACAGATTGAACACTGAAGCTTTCTTT. Encoded protein: CAWSVLGDRLNTEAFF.

The gene calls are TRBV29-1 and TRBJ2-1; D gene unclear. CDR1 and CDR2 from the germline V gene are SQVTM and ANQGSEA. Trimming shortened V by 7 bases and J by 0 bases, and 22 bases separated the two germline ends. This CDR3 contains 17 residues. CDR3 nucleotides: TGCAGCGCCGCCACCGGTGAGAAAACCCACTCCTACAATGAGCAGTTCTTC. It yields the protein CSAATGEKTHSYNEQFF.

V gene TRBV12-5 combines with J gene TRBJ1-2; 9 bases match TRBD1. This CDR3 has 15 residues. Germline CDR1 and CDR2: LGHNT and FRNRAP. V dropped 0 bases and J dropped 8; count of bases not matched to a gene: 7. The DNA for the CDR3 is TGTGCTAGTGGTTTGGTACGGGACAGGGCCAAGGGCTACACCTTC. It encodes CASGLVRDRAKGYTF.

The rearrangement links TRBV4-3 to TRBJ2-6, with TRBD2 as a possible D gene (5 bases). The CDR3 length is 20 residues. The V end was cut by 0 bases, the J end by 0 bases, with 18 bases between. Germline V CDR1 and CDR2: LGHNA, YSLEER. CDR3 residues: CASSQESARGPHSGANVLTF. The CDR3 region has the DNA TGCGCCAGCAGCCAAGAGAGTGCCCGGGGTCCCCACTCTGGGGCCAACGTCCTGACTTTC.

Concerning this clone: The junction does not match germline at one end; this may be a read error. The genes are TRBV2 and TRBJ2-7; TRBD1 aligns across 7 bases. This CDR3 comprises 11 residues. Germline V gene data show CDR1 as SNHLY and CDR2 as FYNNEI. CDR3 in amino acids: CASSASTGWSF. CDR3 DNA: TGTGCCAGCAGTGCCTCGACAGGGTGGTCCTTC.

This chain links TRBV4-2 with TRBJ2-3; TRBD1 aligns across 8 bases. Germline CDR1 is LGHNA and CDR2 is YNFKEQ. Trimming at V came to 1 base and at J to 7 bases, leaving 7 bases not matched to a gene. This CDR3 is 15 amino acids long. DNA of the CDR3: TGTGCCAGCAGCCAAGTGGGGACAGGAGATAATACGCAGTATTTT. This translates into CASSQVGTGDNTQYF.

This clone appeared a single time. The chain joins TRBV9 to TRBJ2-1; TRBD1 might be the D (5 bases). CDR1 is SGDLS, CDR2 YYNGEE, per germline. V lost 3 bases and J lost 9, with 10 bases in between. This CDR3 spans 12 amino acids. The CDR3 region has the DNA TGTGCCAGCAGCGCCCCTAGGGGTGAGCAGTTCTTC. This sequence encodes CASSAPRGEQFF.